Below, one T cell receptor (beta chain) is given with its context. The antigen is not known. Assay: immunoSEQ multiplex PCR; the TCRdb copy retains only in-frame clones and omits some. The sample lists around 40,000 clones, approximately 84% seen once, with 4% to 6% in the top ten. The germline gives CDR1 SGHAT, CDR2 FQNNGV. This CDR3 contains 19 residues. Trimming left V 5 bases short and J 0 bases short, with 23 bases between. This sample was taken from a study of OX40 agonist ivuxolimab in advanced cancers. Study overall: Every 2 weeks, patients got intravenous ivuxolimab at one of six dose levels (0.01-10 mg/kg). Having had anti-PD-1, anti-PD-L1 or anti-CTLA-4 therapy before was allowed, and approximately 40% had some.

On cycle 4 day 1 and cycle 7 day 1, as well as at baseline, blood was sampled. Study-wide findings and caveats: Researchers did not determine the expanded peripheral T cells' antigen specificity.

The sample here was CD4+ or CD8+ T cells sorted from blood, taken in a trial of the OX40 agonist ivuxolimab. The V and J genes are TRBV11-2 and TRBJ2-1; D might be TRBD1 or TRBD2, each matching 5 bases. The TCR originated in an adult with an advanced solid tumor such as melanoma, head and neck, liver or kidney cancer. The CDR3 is CASSPLPRPPGRSYNEQFF. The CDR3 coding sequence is TGTGCCAGCAGCCCGCTCCCTCGCCCTCCGGGACGCTCCTACAATGAGCAGTTCTTC.